The clone carrying this T cell receptor beta chain was counted ten times or more. The entry originates in a study of low-dose radiotherapy and immunotherapy resistance in tumors. Study summary: A dose of 0.5 Gy per fraction was delivered to Cohort 1 every 2 weeks, for a total of 6.5 Gy. Participants were given intravenous cyclophosphamide 200 mg/m2 every two weeks, one day before radiation and immunotherapy.

V dropped 0 bases and J dropped 7; count of bases not matched to a gene: 5. The CDR3 sequence is 14 residues long. Germline V gives CDR1 MGHDK, CDR2 SYGVNS. Regarding time point: after trial treatment. The treatment denotes: LDRT plus nivolumab, ipilimumab, low-dose cyclophosphamide and aspirin (RACIN trial). Advanced solid tumors lacking tumor-infiltrating lymphocytes were present in eligible patients. With TRAV- and TRBV-specific primers, first-strand cDNA was made, covering the alpha and beta chains. Using a constant-region primer together with a V-primer adapter, TCRs were subjected to roughly 18 PCR cycles of amplification. TCRdb analysed the reads with MiXCR anew, one entry per CDR3 protein. This table has about 100,000 distinct CDR3 sequences, around 20% appearing once.

The TCR sequence derives from a male donor with prostate cancer. The starting material was PBMCs, obtained after low-dose radiotherapy plus immunotherapy. This rearrangement joins TRBV25-1 to TRBJ1-2; TRBD1 aligns across 7 bases. CDR3 residues: CASSEYFSGGGYTF. Written as DNA, the CDR3 is TGTGCCAGCAGTGAATATTTCTCAGGGGGTGGCTACACCTTC.